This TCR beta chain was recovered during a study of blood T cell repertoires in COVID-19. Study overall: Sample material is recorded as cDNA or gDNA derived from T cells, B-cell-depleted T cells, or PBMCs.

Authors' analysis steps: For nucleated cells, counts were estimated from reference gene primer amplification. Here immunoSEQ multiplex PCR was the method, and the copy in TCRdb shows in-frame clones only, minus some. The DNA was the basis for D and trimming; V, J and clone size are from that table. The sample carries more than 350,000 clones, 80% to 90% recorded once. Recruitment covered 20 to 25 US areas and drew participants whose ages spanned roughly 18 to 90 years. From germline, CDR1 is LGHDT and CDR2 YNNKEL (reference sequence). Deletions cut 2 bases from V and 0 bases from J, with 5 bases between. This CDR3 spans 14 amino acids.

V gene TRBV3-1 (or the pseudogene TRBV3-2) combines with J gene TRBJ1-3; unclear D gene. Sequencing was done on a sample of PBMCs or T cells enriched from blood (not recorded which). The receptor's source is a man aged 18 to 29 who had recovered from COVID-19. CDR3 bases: TGTGCCAGCAGCCAACTTAGCTCTGGAAACACCATATATTTT. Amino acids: CASSQLSSGNTIYF.